The table lists the clone carrying this TCR beta chain with a few counts. Individual cDNA molecules received unique molecular identifiers during library preparation. TCRdb used MiXCR to reprocess the 5' RACE reads, holding one entry per CDR3 protein. Of around 55,000 distinct CDR3 sequences listed, 14% to 15% were seen once; the top ten hold about a tenth. CDR3 length: 14 amino acids. Germline CDR1 is LNHNV and CDR2 is YYDKDF (reference sequence). Trimming shortened V by 5 bases and J by 8 bases, and 18 bases separated the two germline ends. This specimen comes from a study of early T cells in non-severe SARS-CoV-2 infection.

This TCR came from an adult who was a healthcare worker with PCR-confirmed SARS-CoV-2 infection or an uninfected control (not recorded which). Here the sequenced sample was whole blood, taken at baseline. The rearrangement links TRBV15 to TRBJ1-2, with D perhaps TRBD1 (5 bases). CDR3 in amino acids: CATSPRGSRRGYTF. DNA for the CDR3: TGTGCCACCAGCCCCCGGGGCAGCCGCAGGGGCTACACCTTC.